Below, one T cell receptor (beta chain) is given with its context. The CDR3 length is 13 residues. The junction had 6 bases not matched to a gene; V was cut back by 11 bases and J by 1 base. Germline-derived CDR1 and CDR2 are ENHRY and SYGVKD. The entry originates in a study of blood T cell repertoires in COVID-19. Study in general: The cDNA or gDNA used as material had been derived from T cells, B-cell-depleted T cells, or PBMCs.

Recovered participants had two consecutive negative NP/OP PCR tests, healthcare professional clearance, or symptom resolution. As processed by the authors: The authors estimated nucleated cell counts from reference gene primer amplification. Clones were sequenced by immunoSEQ multiplex PCR, and TCRdb holds only the in-frame ones, with some missing. The V and J calls and clone size were taken over from that table, and D and trimming were inferred from the DNA. The sample lists about 480,000 clones; around nine tenths were seen once. Sequencing used PBMCs or T cells enriched from blood (not recorded which). The chain carries TRBV10-3 and TRBJ1-1, with 8 bases matching TRBD1. The receptor was derived from a woman aged 40 to 49 who had recovered from COVID-19. The CDR3 sequence is CASEQGENTEAFF. The DNA of the CDR3 is TGTGCCTCCGAACAGGGGGAGAACACTGAAGCTTTCTTT.